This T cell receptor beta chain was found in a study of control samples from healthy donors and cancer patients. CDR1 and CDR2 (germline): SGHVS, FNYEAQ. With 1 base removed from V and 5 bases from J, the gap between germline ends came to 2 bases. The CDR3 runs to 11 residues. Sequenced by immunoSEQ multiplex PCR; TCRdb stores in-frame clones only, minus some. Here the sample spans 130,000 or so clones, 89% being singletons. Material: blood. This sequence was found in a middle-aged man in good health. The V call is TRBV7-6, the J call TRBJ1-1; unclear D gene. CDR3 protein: CASSLGTEAFF. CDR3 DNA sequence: TGTGCCAGCAGCTTAGGGACTGAAGCTTTCTTT.